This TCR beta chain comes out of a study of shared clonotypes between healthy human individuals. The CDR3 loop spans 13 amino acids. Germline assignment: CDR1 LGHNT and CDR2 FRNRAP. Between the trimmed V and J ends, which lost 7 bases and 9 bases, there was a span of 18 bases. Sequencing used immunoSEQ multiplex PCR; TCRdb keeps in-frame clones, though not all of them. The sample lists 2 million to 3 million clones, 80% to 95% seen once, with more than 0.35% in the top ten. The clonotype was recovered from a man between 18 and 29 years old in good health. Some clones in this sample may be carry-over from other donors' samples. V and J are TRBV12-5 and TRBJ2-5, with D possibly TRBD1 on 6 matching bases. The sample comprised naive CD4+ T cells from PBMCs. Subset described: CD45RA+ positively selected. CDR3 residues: CASARGGQLSQYF. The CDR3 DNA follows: TGTGCTAGTGCCCGGGGTGGACAGCTCTCCCAGTACTTC.